The TCR beta chain under discussion was sequenced for a study of sequential checkpoint blockade in melanoma. Indicated treatment: randomized to nivolumab then ipilimumab (arm A) or the reverse (arm B). Looked up from germline, CDR1 is LNHDA and CDR2 is SQIVND (reference sequence). The ends lost 4 bases at V and 0 bases at J; junction bases unmatched: 2. This CDR3 is 15 amino acids long. Only in-frame clones appear in the TCRdb table, and some are missing; sequencing was by immunoSEQ multiplex PCR. Of 15,000 to 20,000 clones listed, around 70% were seen once; the top ten hold about an eighth. The sequence came from a human donor with melanoma. The chain couples TRBV19 to TRBJ2-3; the match to TRBD2 covers 9 bases. Here the sequenced sample was CD8+ T cells sorted from blood (inferred from file names), taken from a patient given nivolumab and ipilimumab in sequence. This CDR3 is CASSTGLASTDTQYF. For the CDR3, the DNA is TGTGCCAGTAGTACTGGACTAGCGAGCACAGATACGCAGTATTTT. The entire variable domain, with the rest obtained from reference TRBV19 and TRBJ2-3, is as follows: DGGITQSPKYLFRKEGQNVTLSCEQNLNHDAMYWYRQDPGQGLRLIYYSQIVNDFQKGDIAEGYSVSREKKESFPLTVTSAQKNPTAFYLCASSTGLASTDTQYFGPGTRLTVL.